The rows below give T cell receptor beta chains drawn from one sample of a study of control samples from healthy donors and cancer patients. The table came from immunoSEQ multiplex PCR; TCRdb's copy has only in-frame clones and leaves some out. The sample records under 200,000 clones, 90% to 95% being singletons. Sequenced: PBMCs. These receptors all stem from a man in his fifties or sixties with colorectal cancer. Each CDR3 is given with its conserved first and last residue. A D gene is named only where the DNA matches it firmly. Expanded clones get a size class; other rows say once, few or many, or leave the size out.

size	D	V	J	DNA	CDR3
.	.	TRBV30	TRBJ1-1	TGTGCCTGGGTCGGGACGGCGAACACTGAAGCTTTCTTT	CAWVGTANTEAFF
.	TRBD1	TRBV6-2/TRBV6-3	TRBJ2-7	TGTGCCAGCAGTTACGGGACAGGCCAGAGGTCCGAGCAGTACTTC	CASSYGTGQRSEQYF
.	.	TRBV20-1	TRBJ2-7	TGCAGTGCTAGTCTGGACAGTGCCCAAAGCGAGCAGTACTTC	CSASLDSAQSEQYF
.	.	TRBV5-1	TRBJ1-3	TGCGCCAGCAGCTCCGACGCCTCTGGAAACACCATATATTTT	CASSSDASGNTIYF
.	TRBD2	TRBV28	TRBJ2-7	TGTGCCAGCAGTGGAGCGGGGGGGAACGAGCAGTACTTC	CASSGAGGNEQYF
.	.	TRBV12-3/TRBV12-4	TRBJ2-7	TGTGCCAGCACCCAGGAGCAGTCCTACGAGCAGTACTTC	CASTQEQSYEQYF
.	TRBD1	TRBV4-1	TRBJ1-1	TGCGCCAGCAGCACCCGACAGGGGGCCAGGTCTACTGAAGCTTTCTTT	CASSTRQGARSTEAFF
.	TRBD1	TRBV7-7	TRBJ2-2	TGTGCCAGCAGCCCCGGACAGGGGGCGGTCGGGGAGCTGTTTTTT	CASSPGQGAVGELFF
.	TRBD1	TRBV7-2	TRBJ1-1	TGTGCCAGCAGCTTAGCTACAGGGGGCACCACTGAAGCTTTCTTT	CASSLATGGTTEAFF
.	.	TRBV30	TRBJ1-2	TGTGCCTGGAGTGTTTCTGGGGGGTACTATGGCTACACCTTC	CAWSVSGGYYGYTF
.	.	TRBV3-1/TRBV3-2	TRBJ1-5	TGTGCCAGCAGCCAAGGACCCTCGAGTGGTCAGCCCCAGCATTTT	CASSQGPSSGQPQHF
.	.	TRBV20-1	TRBJ1-2	TGCAGTGCTAGAAACTATGGCTACACCTTC	CSARNYGYTF
.	TRBD1	TRBV19	TRBJ1-6	TGTGCCAGCCGGGGGGGCGGACAGGGGGCTGGCTCCTATAATTCACCCCTCCACTTT	CASRGGGQGAGSYNSPLHF
.	TRBD1	TRBV5-4	TRBJ2-2	TGTGCCAGCACCCAGGGGGACAGGATCACCGGGGAGCTGTTTTTT	CASTQGDRITGELFF
.	TRBD2	TRBV11-2	TRBJ2-1	TGTGCCAGCAGCTTATGGCTTAGCGGGCCGGACAATGAGCAGTTCTTC	CASSLWLSGPDNEQFF
.	.	TRBV5-1	TRBJ2-7	TGCGCCAGCAGCTTGGATATAGGGTGGTCGTCCTACGAGCAGTACTTC	CASSLDIGWSSYEQYF
.	.	TRBV5-1	TRBJ1-6	TGCGCCAGCAGCTTGGCCCCAAGACAGGCCTCGAATTCACCCCTCCACTTT	CASSLAPRQASNSPLHF
.	TRBD1	TRBV6-6	TRBJ2-5	TGTGCCAGCAGTGCCCAGGGGGCGCCCACCCAAGAGACCCAGTACTTC	CASSAQGAPTQETQYF
.	.	TRBV18	TRBJ2-5	TGTGCCAGCTCGCCAGGACCAGGCGGGACCCAGTACTTC	CASSPGPGGTQYF
.	.	TRBV14	TRBJ1-5	TGTGCCAGCAGCCAAACAGGGTTGACCCAGCATTTT	CASSQTGLTQHF
.	.	TRBV6-1	TRBJ2-7	TGTGCCAGCAGTGAATTATTCATGGGGACCTACGAGCAGTACTTC	CASSELFMGTYEQYF
once	.	TRBV6-6	TRBJ1-1	TGTGCCAGCACTCCCGGAGGGACTGAAGCTTTCTTT	CASTPGGTEAFF
.	.	TRBV5-5	TRBJ2-5	TGTGCCAGCAGCTTGGGGAAGGGTCGGGAGACCCAGTACTTC	CASSLGKGRETQYF
.	.	TRBV4-1	TRBJ2-5	TGCGCCAGCAGCGACAGACCGATAGCGAGCTTCCAAGAGACCCAGTACTTC	CASSDRPIASFQETQYF
.	TRBD1	TRBV7-9	TRBJ1-1	TGTGCCAGCAGCCGCCAGAGGACAGGGAGTACTGAAGCTTTCTTT	CASSRQRTGSTEAFF
.	.	TRBV5-1	TRBJ2-7	TGCGCCAGCAGCGATTCCTACGAGCAGTACTTC	CASSDSYEQYF
.	TRBD1	TRBV6-5	TRBJ2-7	TGTGCCAGCAGTCCCCAGGGGACAGGGAACTACGAGCAGTACTTC	CASSPQGTGNYEQYF
.	TRBD2	TRBV4-2	TRBJ2-7	TGTGCCAGCAGCCAAGATTCGGCGGGGGGGTCCTACGAGCAGTACTTC	CASSQDSAGGSYEQYF
.	.	TRBV5-1	TRBJ2-2	TGCGCCAGCAGCTTGGGGGGTGATACCGGGGAGCTGTTTTTT	CASSLGGDTGELFF
.	.	TRBV29-1	TRBJ1-2	TGCAGCGTTGAACCCGGGGTAGCATTTGGCTACACCTTC	CSVEPGVAFGYTF
once	.	TRBV5-1	TRBJ2-5	TGCGCCAGCAGCTTGACAGCCGAAGGACGGGAGACCCAGTACTTC	CASSLTAEGRETQYF
.	.	TRBV6-5	TRBJ2-2	TGTGCCAGCAGTTACTCGTCGGGGGCCGGCACCGGGGAGCTGTTTTTT	CASSYSSGAGTGELFF
.	.	TRBV5-4	TRBJ1-1	TGTGCCAGCACCCAAAGTGGGGGCACTGAAGCTTTCTTT	CASTQSGGTEAFF
.	.	TRBV4-1	TRBJ1-3	TGCGCCAGCAGCCAAGAAGTGGGCTCTGGAAACACCATATATTTT	CASSQEVGSGNTIYF
.	.	TRBV18	TRBJ1-1	TGTGCCAGCTCACCGAAGTTGAGGGGGAACACTGAAGCTTTCTTT	CASSPKLRGNTEAFF
.	.	TRBV12-3/TRBV12-4	TRBJ2-1	TGTGCCAGCAAATTTATAGAGGGAAATGAGCAGTTCTTC	CASKFIEGNEQFF
.	.	TRBV6-4	TRBJ1-6	TGTGCCAGCAGGGAAGACAGTGCCTATAATTCACCCCTCCACTTT	CASREDSAYNSPLHF
.	.	TRBV28	TRBJ1-5	TGTGCCAGCAGTTTATTCCAGGATAATCAGCCCCAGCATTTT	CASSLFQDNQPQHF
.	TRBD1	TRBV7-6	TRBJ1-3	TGTGCCAGCAGCTTAGGAGTGACAGGGGACGGAAACACCATATATTTT	CASSLGVTGDGNTIYF
.	.	TRBV18	TRBJ1-6	TGTGCCAGCTCACCAGGACGGGTTAATTCACCCCTCCACTTT	CASSPGRVNSPLHF
.	.	TRBV19	TRBJ1-3	TGTGCCAGTACCAGGGGAAACACCATATATTTT	CASTRGNTIYF
.	.	TRBV29-1	TRBJ1-3	TGCAGCGTTCCCACAGGCGACTCTGGAAACACCATATATTTT	CSVPTGDSGNTIYF
.	.	TRBV7-9	TRBJ1-1	TGTGCCAGCAGCTTAGGGTCCCTGGGCACTGAAGCTTTCTTT	CASSLGSLGTEAFF
.	TRBD1	TRBV6-5	TRBJ1-3	TGTGCCAGCCGGGGACAGCTCTCTGGAAACACCATATATTTT	CASRGQLSGNTIYF
.	.	TRBV10-3	TRBJ2-7	TGTGCCATCAATTCCGACAGTGACTCCTACGAGCAGTACTTC	CAINSDSDSYEQYF
.	.	TRBV5-1	TRBJ1-4	TGCGCCAGCAGGTCGGGGGGAACTAATGAAAAACTGTTTTTT	CASRSGGTNEKLFF
.	.	TRBV19	TRBJ1-3	TGTGCCAGTAGTATAGACCGACAGCCCGGGGGAAACACCATATATTTT	CASSIDRQPGGNTIYF
once	TRBD1	TRBV19	TRBJ1-2	TGTGCCAGTAGTGTGGACAGGGGAGACTATGGCTACACCTTC	CASSVDRGDYGYTF
.	TRBD1	TRBV19	TRBJ2-6	TGTGCCAGTAGTATGCTAACAGGGGGCGCAAATGGTGGGGCCAACGTCCTGACTTTC	CASSMLTGGANGGANVLTF
.	.	TRBV2	TRBJ1-2	TGTGCCAGCAGTGAAGAGGTCCAAGAAGCCTATGGCTACACCTTC	CASSEEVQEAYGYTF
.	TRBD2	TRBV5-1	TRBJ2-3	TGCGCCAGCAGCTTGACAGCTAGCGGGGCCACAGATACGCAGTATTTT	CASSLTASGATDTQYF